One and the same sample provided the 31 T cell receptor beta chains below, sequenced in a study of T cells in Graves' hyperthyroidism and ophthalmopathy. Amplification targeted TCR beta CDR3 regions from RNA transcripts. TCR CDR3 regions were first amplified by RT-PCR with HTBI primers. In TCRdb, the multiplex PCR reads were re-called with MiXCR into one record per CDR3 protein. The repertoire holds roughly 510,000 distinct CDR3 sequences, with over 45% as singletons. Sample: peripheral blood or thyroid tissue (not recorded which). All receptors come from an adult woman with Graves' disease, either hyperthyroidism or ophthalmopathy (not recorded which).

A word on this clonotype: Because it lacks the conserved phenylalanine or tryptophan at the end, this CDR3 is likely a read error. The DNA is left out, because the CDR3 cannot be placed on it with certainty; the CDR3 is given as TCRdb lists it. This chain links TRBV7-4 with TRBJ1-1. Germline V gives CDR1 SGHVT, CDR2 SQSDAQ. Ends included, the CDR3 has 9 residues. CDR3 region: CASSQTHIS.

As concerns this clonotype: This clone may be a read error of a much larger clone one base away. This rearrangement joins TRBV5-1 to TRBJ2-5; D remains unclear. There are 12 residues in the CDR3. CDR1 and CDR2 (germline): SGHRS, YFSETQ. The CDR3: CASSTHQETQSF. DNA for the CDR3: TGCGCCAGCAGCACCCACCAAGAGACCCAGTCCTTC.

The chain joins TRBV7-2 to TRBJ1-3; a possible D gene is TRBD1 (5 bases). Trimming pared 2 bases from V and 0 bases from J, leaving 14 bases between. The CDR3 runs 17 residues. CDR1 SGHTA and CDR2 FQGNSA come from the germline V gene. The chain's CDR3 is CASSLTGPTYSGNTIYF. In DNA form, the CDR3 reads TGTGCCAGCAGCTTAACAGGACCCACTTACTCTGGAAACACCATATATTTT.

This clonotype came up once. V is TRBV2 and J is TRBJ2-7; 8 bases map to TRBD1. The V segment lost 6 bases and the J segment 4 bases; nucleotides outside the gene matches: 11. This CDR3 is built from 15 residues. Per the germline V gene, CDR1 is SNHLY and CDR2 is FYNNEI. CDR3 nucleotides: TGTGCCAGCAGCGTAGACAGGGGAACAGTGTACGAGCAGTACTTC. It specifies CASSVDRGTVYEQYF.

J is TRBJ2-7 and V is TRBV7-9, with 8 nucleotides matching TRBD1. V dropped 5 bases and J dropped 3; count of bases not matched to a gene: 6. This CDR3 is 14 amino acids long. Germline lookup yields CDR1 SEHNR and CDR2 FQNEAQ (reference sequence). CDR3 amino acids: CASSIPTGDYEQYF. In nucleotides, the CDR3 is TGTGCCAGCAGCATCCCGACAGGGGACTACGAGCAGTACTTC.

CDR3 sequence: CASSSKDNTDTQYF. CDR3 bases: TGTGCCAGCAGCTCTAAGGACAACACAGATACGCAGTATTTT. The rearrangement links TRBV7-9 to TRBJ2-3, with D perhaps matching TRBD1 (5 bases). The V and J ends lost 4 bases and 2 bases respectively, with 10 bases between them. The CDR3 is made up of 14 amino acids. CDR1 is SEHNR and CDR2 is FQNEAQ in the germline V gene (reference sequence).

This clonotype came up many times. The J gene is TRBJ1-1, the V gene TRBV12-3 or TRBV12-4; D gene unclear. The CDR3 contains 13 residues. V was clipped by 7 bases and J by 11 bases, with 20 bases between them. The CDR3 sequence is CASTPWGRLKAFF. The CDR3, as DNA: TGTGCCAGCACCCCCTGGGGTCGACTGAAGGCTTTCTTT.

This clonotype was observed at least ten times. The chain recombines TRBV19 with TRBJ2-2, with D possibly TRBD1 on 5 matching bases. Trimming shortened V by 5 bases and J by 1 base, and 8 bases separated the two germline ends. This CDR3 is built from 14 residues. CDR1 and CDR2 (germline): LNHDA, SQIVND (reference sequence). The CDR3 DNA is TGTGCCAGTAGTGCCCAGGGGAACACCGGGGAGCTGTTTTTT. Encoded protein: CASSAQGNTGELFF.

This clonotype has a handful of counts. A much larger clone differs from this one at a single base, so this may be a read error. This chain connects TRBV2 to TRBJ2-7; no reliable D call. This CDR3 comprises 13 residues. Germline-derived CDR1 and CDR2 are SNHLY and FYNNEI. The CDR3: CASSVSASYEQCF. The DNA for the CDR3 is TGTGCCAGCAGTGTAAGCGCGTCCTACGAGCAGTGCTTC. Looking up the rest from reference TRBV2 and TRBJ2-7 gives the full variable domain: EPEVTQTPSHQVTQMGQEVILRCVPISNHLYFYWYRQILGQKVEFLVSFYNNEISEKSEIFDDQFSVERPDGSNFTLKIRSTKLEDSAMYFCASSVSASYEQCFGPGTRLTVT.

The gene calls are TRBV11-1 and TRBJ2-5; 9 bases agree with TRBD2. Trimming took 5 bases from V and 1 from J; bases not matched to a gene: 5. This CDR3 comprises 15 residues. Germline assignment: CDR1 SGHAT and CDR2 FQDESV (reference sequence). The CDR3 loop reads CASSPETSGQETQYF. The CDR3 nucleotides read TGTGCCAGCAGCCCGGAGACTAGCGGCCAAGAGACCCAGTACTTC.

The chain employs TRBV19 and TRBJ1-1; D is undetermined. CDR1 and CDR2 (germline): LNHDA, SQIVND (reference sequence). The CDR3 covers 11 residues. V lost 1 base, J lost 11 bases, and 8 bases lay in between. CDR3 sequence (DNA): TGTGCCAGTAGTATAGCAGCCGAGGCTTTCTTT. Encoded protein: CASSIAAEAFF.

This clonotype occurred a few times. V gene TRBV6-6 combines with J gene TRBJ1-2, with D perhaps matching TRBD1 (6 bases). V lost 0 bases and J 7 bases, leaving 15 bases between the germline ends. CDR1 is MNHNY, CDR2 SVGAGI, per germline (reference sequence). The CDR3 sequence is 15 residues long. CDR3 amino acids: CASSYSMGRGVGYTF. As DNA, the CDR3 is TGTGCCAGCAGTTACTCGATGGGCAGGGGTGTTGGCTACACCTTC.

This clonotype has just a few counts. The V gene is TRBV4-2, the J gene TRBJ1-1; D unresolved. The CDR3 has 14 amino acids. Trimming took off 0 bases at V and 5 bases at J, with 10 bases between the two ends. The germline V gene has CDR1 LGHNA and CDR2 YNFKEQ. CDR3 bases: TGTGCCAGCAGCCAAGATTCCCTTCGGACTGAAGCTTTCTTT. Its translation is CASSQDSLRTEAFF.

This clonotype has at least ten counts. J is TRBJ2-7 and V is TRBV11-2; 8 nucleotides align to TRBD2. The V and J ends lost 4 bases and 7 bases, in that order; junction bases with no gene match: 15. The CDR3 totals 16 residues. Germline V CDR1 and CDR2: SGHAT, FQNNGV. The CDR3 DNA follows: TGTGCCAGCAGCTGTTTCCGGGAGGGATGGCTAGGTGAGCAGTACTTC. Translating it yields CASSCFREGWLGEQYF.

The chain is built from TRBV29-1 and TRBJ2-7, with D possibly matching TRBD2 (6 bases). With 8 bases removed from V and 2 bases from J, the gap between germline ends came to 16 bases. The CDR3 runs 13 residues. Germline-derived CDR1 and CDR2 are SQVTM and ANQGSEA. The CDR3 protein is CSLTGDGAYEQYF. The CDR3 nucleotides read TGCAGCTTAACGGGGGACGGAGCCTACGAGCAGTACTTC.

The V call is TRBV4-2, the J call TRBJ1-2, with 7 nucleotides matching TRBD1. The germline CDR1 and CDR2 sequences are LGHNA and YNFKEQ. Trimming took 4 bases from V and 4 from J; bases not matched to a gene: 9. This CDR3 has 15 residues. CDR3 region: CASSPVGGGVYGYTF. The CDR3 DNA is TGTGCCAGCAGCCCCGTCGGAGGGGGCGTCTATGGCTACACCTTC.

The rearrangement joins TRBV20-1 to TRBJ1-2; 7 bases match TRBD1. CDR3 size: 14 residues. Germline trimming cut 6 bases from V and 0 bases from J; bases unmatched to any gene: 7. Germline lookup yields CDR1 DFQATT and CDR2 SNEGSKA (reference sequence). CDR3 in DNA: TGCAGTGCCACGACAGGGCTCACTAACTATGGCTACACCTTC. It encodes CSATTGLTNYGYTF.

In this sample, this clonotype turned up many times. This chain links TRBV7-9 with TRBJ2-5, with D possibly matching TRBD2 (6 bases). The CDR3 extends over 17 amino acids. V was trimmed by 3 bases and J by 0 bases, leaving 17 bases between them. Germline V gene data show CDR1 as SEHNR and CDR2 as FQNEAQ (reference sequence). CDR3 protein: CASSFGRTVEYQETQYF. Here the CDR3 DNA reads TGTGCCAGCAGCTTTGGGAGGACGGTTGAGTACCAAGAGACCCAGTACTTC.

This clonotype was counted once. Written as DNA, the CDR3 is TGTGCCAGCAGATTACTCGGTTTACCCTCAGAGGAGACCCAGTACTTC. Translation gives CASRLLGLPSEETQYF. The chain joins TRBV6-6 to TRBJ2-5; D gene ambiguous. The CDR3 totals 16 residues. Trimming stripped 6 bases from V and 5 bases from J, with 22 bases between. Germline V gives CDR1 MNHNY, CDR2 SVGAGI (reference sequence).

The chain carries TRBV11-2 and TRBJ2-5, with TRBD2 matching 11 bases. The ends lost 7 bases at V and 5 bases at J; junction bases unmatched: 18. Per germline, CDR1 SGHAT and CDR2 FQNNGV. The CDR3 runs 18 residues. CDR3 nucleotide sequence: TGTGCCAGCAACGGACGGGCTAGCGGGGGGCACTTGATGGAGACCCAGTACTTC. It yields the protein CASNGRASGGHLMETQYF.

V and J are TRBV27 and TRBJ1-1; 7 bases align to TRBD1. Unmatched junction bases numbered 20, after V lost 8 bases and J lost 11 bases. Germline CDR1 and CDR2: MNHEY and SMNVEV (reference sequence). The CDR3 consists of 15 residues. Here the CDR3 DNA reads TGTGCCAGCCGTGGCCTAAGGGGGCGCAAGGAAACGGCTTTCTTT. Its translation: CASRGLRGRKETAFF.

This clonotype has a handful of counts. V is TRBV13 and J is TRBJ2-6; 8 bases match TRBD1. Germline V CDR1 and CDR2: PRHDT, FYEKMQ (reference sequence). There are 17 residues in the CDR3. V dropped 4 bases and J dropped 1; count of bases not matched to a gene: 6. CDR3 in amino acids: CASSSPTGGSGANVLTF. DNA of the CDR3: TGTGCCAGCAGCTCCCCAACAGGGGGGTCTGGGGCCAACGTCCTGACTTTC. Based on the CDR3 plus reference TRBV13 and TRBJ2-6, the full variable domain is AAGVIQSPRHLIKEKRETATLKCYPIPRHDTVYWYQQGPGQDPQFLISFYEKMQSDKGSIPDRFSAQQFSDYHSELNMSSLELGDSALYFCASSSPTGGSGANVLTFGAGSRLTVL.

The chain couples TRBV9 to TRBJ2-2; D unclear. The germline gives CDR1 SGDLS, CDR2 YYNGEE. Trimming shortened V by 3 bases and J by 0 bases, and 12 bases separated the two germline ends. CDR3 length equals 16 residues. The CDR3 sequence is CASSGGFTANTGELFF. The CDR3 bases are TGTGCCAGCAGCGGAGGATTTACAGCGAACACCGGGGAGCTGTTTTTT.

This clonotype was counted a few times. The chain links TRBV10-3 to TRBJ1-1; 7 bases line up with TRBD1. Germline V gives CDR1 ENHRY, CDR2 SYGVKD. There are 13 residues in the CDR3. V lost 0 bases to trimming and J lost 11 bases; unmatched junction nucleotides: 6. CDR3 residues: CAISESGRGYAFF. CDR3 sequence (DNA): TGTGCCATCAGTGAGTCGGGCAGGGGGTATGCTTTCTTT.

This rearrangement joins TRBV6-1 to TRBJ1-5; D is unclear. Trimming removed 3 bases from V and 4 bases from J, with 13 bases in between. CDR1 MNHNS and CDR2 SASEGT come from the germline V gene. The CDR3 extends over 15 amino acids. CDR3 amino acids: CASSDKGFLNQPQHF. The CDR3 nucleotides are TGTGCCAGCAGTGATAAAGGTTTCTTGAATCAGCCCCAGCATTTT.

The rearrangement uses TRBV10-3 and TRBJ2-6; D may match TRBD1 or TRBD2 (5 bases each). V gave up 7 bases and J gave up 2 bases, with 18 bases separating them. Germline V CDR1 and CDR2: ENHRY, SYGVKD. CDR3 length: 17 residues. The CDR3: CAITTGPGGPGANVLTF. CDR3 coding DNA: TGTGCCATCACCACGGGACCAGGAGGACCTGGGGCCAACGTCCTGACTTTC.

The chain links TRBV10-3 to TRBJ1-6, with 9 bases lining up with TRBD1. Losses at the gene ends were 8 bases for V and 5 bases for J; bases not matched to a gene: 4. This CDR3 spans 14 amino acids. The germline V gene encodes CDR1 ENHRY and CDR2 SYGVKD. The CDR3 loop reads CAIQGTGNNSPLHF. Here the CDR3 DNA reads TGTGCCATCCAAGGGACAGGGAATAATTCACCCCTCCACTTT.

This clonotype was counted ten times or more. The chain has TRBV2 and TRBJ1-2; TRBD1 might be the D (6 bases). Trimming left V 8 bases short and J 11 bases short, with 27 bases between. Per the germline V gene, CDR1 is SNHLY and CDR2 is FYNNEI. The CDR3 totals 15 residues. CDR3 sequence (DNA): TGTGCCAGCCGTCGTCACAAGATGGCGGGACACTCATACACCTTC. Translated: CASRRHKMAGHSYTF.

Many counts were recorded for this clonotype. CDR3 sequence: CASRPLTGGNTEAFF. The CDR3 DNA is TGTGCCAGCAGACCCTTGACAGGGGGGAACACTGAAGCTTTCTTT. The V gene is TRBV2, the J gene TRBJ1-1; 9 bases fit TRBD1. CDR3 length equals 15 residues. The V gene's germline CDR1 is SNHLY and CDR2 FYNNEI. V trimming: 6 bases; J trimming: 1 base; junction bases outside the gene matches: 6.

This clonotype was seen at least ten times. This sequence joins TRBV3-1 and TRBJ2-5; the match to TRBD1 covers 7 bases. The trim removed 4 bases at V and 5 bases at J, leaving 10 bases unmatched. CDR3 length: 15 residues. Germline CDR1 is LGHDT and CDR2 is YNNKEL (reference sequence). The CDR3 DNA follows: TGTGCCAGCAGCCGGACAGGACGCAGACGGGAGACCCAGTACTTC. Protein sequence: CASSRTGRRRETQYF.

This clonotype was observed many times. The CDR3 spells CASRPTGDGSNQPQHF. The DNA for the CDR3 is TGTGCCAGTAGACCAACAGGGGACGGTAGCAATCAGCCCCAGCATTTT. The gene calls are TRBV19 and TRBJ1-5, with TRBD1 matching 7 bases. Germline assignment: CDR1 LNHDA and CDR2 SQIVND (reference sequence). The CDR3 is 16 amino acids. Unmatched junction bases numbered 8, after V lost 6 bases and J lost 0 bases.